This TCR beta chain is from a study of cytomegalovirus exposure and HLA in healthy donors. Produced via immunoSEQ multiplex PCR; TCRdb's table is partial and in-frame only. The table records about 150,000 clones, 70% to 90% of them present only once. Findings and caveats of the study: A few CMV-associated chains were confirmed in vitro to be specific for CMV antigens. As was reported, the classifier diagnosed cytomegalovirus status with high specificity and sensitivity. The investigators catalogued 150 or so TCR beta chains as cytomegalovirus-associated. Across donors, most TCRs were seen rarely, yet some public ones were widespread.

The V end was cut by 4 bases, the J end by 1 base, with 7 bases between. The CDR3 extends over 12 amino acids. The germline V gene has CDR1 SQVTM and CDR2 ANQGSEA. As concerns this clone: Its target is unknown.

Sequenced material: PBMCs. The chain has TRBV29-1 and TRBJ1-1; D is unclear. The receptor's source is a human donor in good health. In nucleotides, the CDR3 is TGCAGCGTTGGGCAACCGAACACTGAAGCTTTCTTT. The encoded protein is CSVGQPNTEAFF.